The 19 T cell receptor beta chains below were found in one sample sequenced in a study of cytomegalovirus exposure and HLA in healthy donors. PCR amplification relied on 60 Vbeta primers (plus 13 Jbeta primers). Clones were sequenced by immunoSEQ multiplex PCR, and TCRdb holds only the in-frame ones, with some missing. The profile shows some 110,000 clones, more than 60% of them singletons. The material sequenced was PBMCs. These receptors were collected from a male donor in good health and CMV-seronegative.

This clone was detected only once. The V gene is TRBV7-9, the J gene TRBJ2-1, with D possibly matching TRBD1 (6 bases). The CDR3 loop spans 15 amino acids. The germline gives CDR1 SEHNR, CDR2 FQNEAQ (reference sequence). V was cut by 0 bases and J by 2 bases, with 8 bases left in between. The CDR3 loop reads CASSLADRPYNEQFF. The DNA for the CDR3 is TGTGCCAGCAGCTTAGCAGACAGGCCCTACAATGAGCAGTTCTTC.

This chain connects TRBV4-2 to TRBJ2-3; 14 bases line up with TRBD2. This CDR3 has 15 amino acids. Germline V CDR1 and CDR2: LGHNA, YNFKEQ. The trim removed 4 bases at V and 11 bases at J, leaving 8 bases unmatched. This CDR3 reads CASSPTGTSGRVQYF. Here the CDR3 DNA reads TGTGCCAGCAGCCCAACCGGGACTAGCGGGAGAGTGCAGTATTTT.

The chain combines TRBV4-3 with TRBJ2-7, with 7 bases aligning to TRBD1. Looked up from germline, CDR1 is LGHNA and CDR2 is YSLEER. V trimming: 1 base; J trimming: 3 bases; junction bases outside the gene matches: 21. The CDR3 has 20 residues. The CDR3 is CASSQGSVSFVGDRDYEQYF. For the CDR3, the DNA is TGCGCCAGCAGCCAAGGGTCCGTAAGCTTTGTGGGGGACAGAGACTACGAGCAGTACTTC.

J is TRBJ2-7 and V is TRBV19, with 7 bases fitting TRBD2. This CDR3 contains 17 residues. In germline, CDR1 is LNHDA, CDR2 SQIVND (reference sequence). Trimming cost V 4 bases and J 0 bases; bases outside gene matches: 12. CDR3 amino acids: CASSNTYTSAFSYEQYF. CDR3 sequence (DNA): TGTGCCAGTAGTAACACATATACTAGCGCGTTCTCCTACGAGCAGTACTTC.

This chain joins TRBV27 and TRBJ2-3; no clear D. This CDR3 contains 13 residues. The germline CDR1 and CDR2 sequences are MNHEY and SMNVEV (reference sequence). Trimming left V 3 bases short and J 1 base short, with 5 bases between. The DNA of the CDR3 is TGTGCCAGCAGTTTCACTCGCACAGATACGCAGTATTTT. Translation gives CASSFTRTDTQYF.

The CDR3 nucleotides are TGCGCCAGCAGCCAAGATTGGCCCACAGGGCGGACTGAAGCTTTCTTT. Protein product: CASSQDWPTGRTEAFF. The chain joins TRBV4-3 to TRBJ1-1, with D tentatively TRBD1 (6 bases). V shed 0 bases and J shed 5 bases, with 16 bases lying between them. CDR1 and CDR2 (germline): LGHNA, YSLEER. CDR3 size: 16 residues.

This clone has just a few counts. The chain joins TRBV6-5 to TRBJ1-1; the match to TRBD1 covers 8 bases. This CDR3 is built from 15 residues. From germline, CDR1 is MNHEY and CDR2 SVGAGI. Trimming cost V 3 bases and J 5 bases; bases outside gene matches: 8. The CDR3 sequence is CASSYVGQGGTEAFF. The CDR3 nucleotides read TGTGCCAGCAGTTATGTAGGACAGGGTGGGACTGAAGCTTTCTTT.

V usage is TRBV19 and J usage is TRBJ2-1; the match to TRBD2 covers 14 bases. This CDR3 region has 19 residues. Germline assignment: CDR1 LNHDA and CDR2 SQIVND (reference sequence). The V gene end was trimmed by 6 bases and the J gene end by 5 bases; junction bases not matched to a gene: 15. CDR3 sequence: CASSPYGLAGGGGDNEQFF. The CDR3 nucleotides are TGTGCCAGTAGCCCCTACGGACTAGCGGGAGGAGGGGGGGACAATGAGCAGTTCTTC.

The chain recombines TRBV4-1 with TRBJ2-5; 14 positions agree with TRBD2. There are 15 residues in the CDR3. Germline V CDR1 and CDR2: MGHRA, YSYEKL. The ends lost 2 bases at V and 11 bases at J; junction bases unmatched: 7. The CDR3, as DNA: TGCGCCAGCAGCCAAACGGGGACTAGCGGGAGTCCGCAGTACTTC. This translates into CASSQTGTSGSPQYF.

CDR3 nucleotide sequence: TGTGCCAGCAGCTCCGGGACAATTGCAACTAATGAAAAACTGTTTTTT. Its protein product is CASSSGTIATNEKLFF. The chain has TRBV7-9 and TRBJ1-4, with D maybe TRBD1 (6 bases). V dropped 4 bases and J dropped 0 bases, with 12 bases sitting between them. Germline V gene data show CDR1 as SEHNR and CDR2 as FQNEAQ (reference sequence). CDR3 length: 16 residues.

The V gene is TRBV5-4, the J gene TRBJ2-2; a possible D gene is TRBD2 (5 bases). V lost 9 bases to trimming and J lost 2 bases, with 11 bases between them. Germline lookup yields CDR1 SGHNT and CDR2 YYREEE (reference sequence). CDR3 size: 13 residues. The CDR3 here is CATRTRNTGELFF. The CDR3 coding sequence is TGTGCCACCCGTACTAGAAACACCGGGGAGCTGTTTTTT.

The chain is built from TRBV5-6 and TRBJ2-5, with 10 nucleotides matching TRBD1. This CDR3 comprises 14 residues. Trimming at V came to 4 bases and at J to 4 bases, leaving 4 bases not matched to a gene. Germline V gives CDR1 SGHDT, CDR2 YYEEEE. This CDR3 is CASSAGQGGETQYF. DNA of the CDR3: TGTGCCAGCAGCGCCGGACAGGGGGGAGAGACCCAGTACTTC.

The rearrangement links TRBV4-1 to TRBJ2-3, with D maybe TRBD2 (6 bases). Trimming shortened V by 3 bases and J by 2 bases, and 15 bases separated the two germline ends. There are 16 residues in the CDR3. Germline CDR1 MGHRA, CDR2 YSYEKL. For the CDR3, the DNA is TGCGCCAGCAGCCAGGCTAGCGCTAAAATCACAGATACGCAGTATTTT. It encodes CASSQASAKITDTQYF.

Written as DNA, the CDR3 is TGTGCCAGCAGCTTGGACAAGTTCGATCAGTACTTC. Translated: CASSLDKFDQYF. The rearrangement links TRBV7-9 to TRBJ2-4; D may be TRBD1 (5 bases). The CDR3 has 12 residues. With 3 bases removed from V and 12 bases from J, the gap between germline ends came to 12 bases. Germline V CDR1 and CDR2: SEHNR, FQNEAQ (reference sequence).

The J gene is TRBJ1-3, the V gene TRBV7-3; D not resolved. Germline assignment: CDR1 SGHTA and CDR2 FQGTGA. Trimming left V 2 bases short and J 0 bases short, with 11 bases between. The CDR3 contains 16 residues. Here the CDR3 reads CASSLLAGLSGNTIYF. As DNA, the CDR3 is TGTGCCAGCAGCTTATTGGCAGGCCTCTCTGGAAACACCATATATTTT.

The chain links TRBV27 to TRBJ1-4, with 10 nucleotides matching TRBD1. This CDR3 is 16 amino acids long. Per the germline V gene, CDR1 is MNHEY and CDR2 is SMNVEV (reference sequence). V lost 4 bases to trimming and J lost 5 bases; unmatched junction nucleotides: 7. The CDR3 loop is CASSSRGTGANEKLFF. In DNA form, the CDR3 reads TGTGCCAGCAGTTCGCGAGGGACAGGGGCGAATGAAAAACTGTTTTTT.

The chain recombines TRBV27 with TRBJ1-5, with 7 positions matching TRBD1. The V segment lost 4 bases and the J segment 5 bases; nucleotides outside the gene matches: 5. The CDR3 has 14 amino acids. Germline CDR1 reads MNHEY; CDR2 reads SMNVEV (reference sequence). CDR3 DNA sequence: TGTGCCAGCAGTTCAACAGGGGACTATCAGCCCCAGCATTTT. This gives the protein CASSSTGDYQPQHF.

V gene TRBV27 combines with J gene TRBJ1-2; TRBD1 aligns across 7 bases. The germline CDR1 and CDR2 sequences are MNHEY and SMNVEV (reference sequence). The CDR3 covers 14 residues. V gave up 5 bases and J gave up 2 bases; unmatched junction bases: 5. Here the CDR3 reads CASSPKQGNYGYTF. The DNA of the CDR3 is TGTGCCAGCAGTCCCAAACAGGGGAACTATGGCTACACCTTC.

The chain couples TRBV7-2 to TRBJ2-1, with no clear D. Trimming took off 0 bases at V and 10 bases at J, with 10 bases between the two ends. In germline, CDR1 is SGHTA, CDR2 FQGNSA. The CDR3 runs 13 residues. This CDR3 reads CASSLAPGGEQFF. The CDR3 nucleotides read TGTGCCAGCAGCTTAGCGCCGGGTGGGGAGCAGTTCTTC.